This is a list of T cell receptor beta chains from one sample in a study of blood T cells in healthy people across ages. TCRdb re-called the 5' RACE reads with MiXCR, one entry per CDR3 protein. The top ten hold approximately 0.7% of the sample, which has about 1 million distinct CDR3 sequences, approximately 25% seen once. This sample was also put to use in a study of T cells of mothers and their children.

Sequencing used blood. These receptor sequences come from a girl between 2 and 10 years old in good health. CDR3s include the opening cysteine and the closing phenylalanine or tryptophan. D genes are given only for firm matches. Clone size is stated in some rows and not others, as once, few, many or a class when expanded.

v_call: TRBV2; d_call: -; j_call: TRBJ2-7; clone_size: few; cdr3_aa: CASSVTGNYEQYF; cdr3_nt: TGTGCCAGCAGTGTAACAGGGAACTACGAGCAGTACTTC
v_call: TRBV3-1; d_call: -; j_call: TRBJ2-5; clone_size: -; cdr3_aa: CASSQETEGQETQYF; cdr3_nt: TGTGCCAGCAGCCAAGAGACCGAGGGTCAAGAGACCCAGTACTTC
v_call: TRBV5-1; d_call: -; j_call: TRBJ1-1; clone_size: few; cdr3_aa: CASSIMRGNTEAFF; cdr3_nt: TGCGCCAGCAGCATTATGCGGGGGAACACTGAAGCTTTCTTT
v_call: TRBV6-5; d_call: -; j_call: TRBJ2-1; clone_size: few; cdr3_aa: CASSPSGDPSYNEQFF; cdr3_nt: TGTGCCAGCAGTCCATCGGGGGACCCCTCCTACAATGAGCAGTTCTTC
v_call: TRBV4-2; d_call: TRBD2; j_call: TRBJ2-2; clone_size: -; cdr3_aa: CASSQAGGNTRELFF; cdr3_nt: TGTGCCAGCAGCCAAGCGGGGGGGAACACCCGGGAGCTGTTTTTT
v_call: TRBV20-1; d_call: -; j_call: TRBJ2-7; clone_size: few; cdr3_aa: CSAPEWGFFSYEQYF; cdr3_nt: TGCAGTGCCCCAGAATGGGGTTTTTTCTCCTACGAGCAGTACTTC
v_call: TRBV25-1; d_call: TRBD1; j_call: TRBJ2-7; clone_size: -; cdr3_aa: CASSVGRGFSYEQYF; cdr3_nt: TGTGCCAGCAGTGTCGGCAGGGGGTTCTCTTACGAGCAGTACTTC
v_call: TRBV20-1; d_call: -; j_call: TRBJ2-5; clone_size: -; cdr3_aa: CSARDLRGGETQYF; cdr3_nt: TGCAGTGCTAGAGATTTGCGGGGTGGAGAGACCCAGTACTTC
v_call: TRBV5-1; d_call: -; j_call: TRBJ2-7; clone_size: few; cdr3_aa: CASRWGSSYEQYF; cdr3_nt: TGCGCCAGCAGGTGGGGCAGCTCCTACGAGCAGTACTTC
v_call: TRBV27; d_call: TRBD2; j_call: TRBJ2-7; clone_size: few; cdr3_aa: CASGLSREGQSEQYF; cdr3_nt: TGTGCCAGCGGTTTAAGTCGGGAGGGCCAATCCGAGCAGTACTTC
v_call: TRBV19; d_call: -; j_call: TRBJ1-4; clone_size: few; cdr3_aa: CASSSAGKLFF; cdr3_nt: TGTGCCAGTAGTAGCGCGGGAAAACTGTTTTTT
v_call: TRBV6-5; d_call: -; j_call: TRBJ2-7; clone_size: -; cdr3_aa: CASSYGTLSSYEQYF; cdr3_nt: TGTGCCAGCAGTTACGGGACACTGAGCTCCTACGAGCAGTACTTC
v_call: TRBV6-2/TRBV6-3; d_call: -; j_call: TRBJ2-5; clone_size: few; cdr3_aa: CASSYARASGKETQYF; cdr3_nt: TGTGCCAGCAGTTACGCGAGGGCGAGCGGTAAAGAGACCCAGTACTTC
v_call: TRBV3-1; d_call: -; j_call: TRBJ1-1; clone_size: -; cdr3_aa: CASSRGMDGEAFF; cdr3_nt: TGTGCCAGCAGCCGTGGGATGGACGGTGAAGCTTTCTTT
v_call: TRBV20-1; d_call: TRBD1; j_call: TRBJ1-1; clone_size: few; cdr3_aa: CSAYKTGGGDEAFF; cdr3_nt: TGCAGTGCTTACAAGACAGGGGGAGGCGATGAAGCTTTCTTT
v_call: TRBV6-5; d_call: TRBD2; j_call: TRBJ2-5; clone_size: -; cdr3_aa: CASSYSGVSQETQYF; cdr3_nt: TGTGCCAGCAGTTATAGCGGGGTGTCACAAGAGACCCAGTACTTC
v_call: TRBV29-1; d_call: TRBD1; j_call: TRBJ1-2; clone_size: few; cdr3_aa: CSVLTGEIYGYTF; cdr3_nt: TGCAGCGTTTTGACAGGGGAGATCTATGGCTACACCTTC
v_call: TRBV29-1; d_call: -; j_call: TRBJ1-1; clone_size: -; cdr3_aa: CSVEEFLGTEAFF; cdr3_nt: TGCAGCGTTGAAGAATTTCTGGGCACTGAAGCTTTCTTT
v_call: TRBV29-1; d_call: TRBD2; j_call: TRBJ2-1; clone_size: -; cdr3_aa: CSVDGTSVYNEQFF; cdr3_nt: TGCAGCGTTGACGGGACTAGCGTATACAATGAGCAGTTCTTC
v_call: TRBV6-1; d_call: -; j_call: TRBJ2-1; clone_size: -; cdr3_aa: CASKRQTNNEQFF; cdr3_nt: TGTGCCAGCAAAAGACAGACTAACAATGAGCAGTTCTTC
v_call: TRBV20-1; d_call: -; j_call: TRBJ1-1; clone_size: few; cdr3_aa: CSARELGLSTEAFF; cdr3_nt: TGCAGTGCGAGGGAATTAGGGTTGAGCACTGAAGCTTTCTTT
v_call: TRBV20-1; d_call: TRBD2; j_call: TRBJ2-7; clone_size: few; cdr3_aa: CSAYGAGRETYEQYF; cdr3_nt: TGCAGTGCTTACGGAGCGGGACGGGAAACCTACGAGCAGTACTTC
v_call: TRBV7-2; d_call: TRBD1; j_call: TRBJ1-1; clone_size: -; cdr3_aa: CASSLARNTGVNTEAFF; cdr3_nt: TGTGCCAGCAGCTTAGCGCGTAATACAGGGGTGAACACTGAAGCTTTCTTT
v_call: TRBV7-9; d_call: -; j_call: TRBJ1-2; clone_size: -; cdr3_aa: CASSPRGGAGYGYTF; cdr3_nt: TGTGCCAGCAGTCCACGGGGGGGCGCGGGCTATGGCTACACCTTC
v_call: TRBV28; d_call: TRBD1; j_call: TRBJ2-7; clone_size: few; cdr3_aa: CASSATGGPLSYEQYF; cdr3_nt: TGTGCCAGCAGTGCGACAGGGGGTCCCCTCTCCTACGAGCAGTACTTC
v_call: TRBV10-3; d_call: TRBD2; j_call: TRBJ2-3; clone_size: -; cdr3_aa: CAISAISGVDDTQYF; cdr3_nt: TGTGCCATCAGTGCCATTAGCGGGGTCGATGATACGCAGTATTTT
v_call: TRBV6-5; d_call: -; j_call: TRBJ2-5; clone_size: -; cdr3_aa: CASSSEDSAQETQYF; cdr3_nt: TGTGCCAGCAGTAGCGAGGACAGTGCGCAAGAGACCCAGTACTTC
v_call: TRBV4-1; d_call: TRBD2; j_call: TRBJ2-3; clone_size: few; cdr3_aa: CASSLRASGSVADTQYF; cdr3_nt: TGCGCCAGCAGCCTCCGTGCTAGCGGGTCGGTGGCAGATACGCAGTATTTT
v_call: TRBV20-1; d_call: TRBD2; j_call: TRBJ2-1; clone_size: few; cdr3_aa: CSASGLARGNEQFF; cdr3_nt: TGCAGTGCTTCCGGACTAGCCAGAGGCAATGAGCAGTTCTTC
v_call: TRBV6-5; d_call: -; j_call: TRBJ1-1; clone_size: -; cdr3_aa: CASSSARGLNTEAFF; cdr3_nt: TGTGCCAGCAGTTCCGCAAGGGGGTTGAACACTGAAGCTTTCTTT
v_call: TRBV4-1; d_call: -; j_call: TRBJ1-4; clone_size: -; cdr3_aa: CASSQNWANEKLFF; cdr3_nt: TGCGCCAGCAGCCAGAACTGGGCCAATGAAAAACTGTTTTTT